Below, 27 T cell receptor beta chains from the same sample are listed, as sequenced in a study of blood T cell repertoires in COVID-19. Here immunoSEQ multiplex PCR was the method, and the copy in TCRdb shows in-frame clones only, minus some. The sample records approximately 170,000 clones, about four fifths being singletons. The sample was PBMCs or T cells enriched from blood (not recorded which). The receptors were gathered from a man aged 50 to 60 who had recovered from COVID-19.

The genes are TRBV6-2 or TRBV6-3 and TRBJ1-2; perhaps TRBD1 as D (6 bases). CDR1 MNHEY and CDR2 SVGEGT come from the germline V gene. This CDR3 region has 17 residues. V was shortened by 0 bases and J by 0 bases, with 14 bases between the two germline ends. CDR3 sequence (DNA): TGTGCCAGCAGTTACTCAACAGGGATTAGAGCTAACTATGGCTACACCTTC. Translated: CASSYSTGIRANYGYTF.

The gene calls are TRBV9 and TRBJ2-1; D gene unclear. Per germline, CDR1 SGDLS and CDR2 YYNGEE. The CDR3 consists of 15 residues. Trimming cost V 4 bases and J 1 base, with 12 bases left between them. The CDR3 bases are TGTGCCAGCAGCCTCGAAGACTCATCCTACAATGAGCAGTTCTTC. It translates to CASSLEDSSYNEQFF.

CDR3 nucleotides: TGTGCCAGCAGCCAAGGGGGACAGGCCAACTATGGCTACACCTTC. Its protein is CASSQGGQANYGYTF. The chain has TRBV3-1 (or the pseudogene TRBV3-2) and TRBJ1-2, with TRBD1 identical over 8 bases. CDR1 and CDR2 (germline): LGHDT, YNNKEL (reference sequence). This CDR3 comprises 15 residues. The trim removed 1 base at V and 2 bases at J, leaving 3 bases unmatched.

The rearrangement links TRBV28 to TRBJ2-7, with D uncertain. Per germline, CDR1 MDHEN and CDR2 SYDVKM. Trimming took 4 bases from V and 6 from J, leaving 19 bases between them. The CDR3 is 15 residues long. CDR3 DNA sequence: TGTGCCAGCAGTTCTCCCCAGAAGAGGAGCTCCGAGCAGTACTTC. Protein: CASSSPQKRSSEQYF.

The chain employs TRBV19 and TRBJ1-5; no definite D call. CDR1 and CDR2 from the germline V gene are LNHDA and SQIVND (reference sequence). The CDR3 has 15 residues. V shed 0 bases and J shed 3 bases, with 9 bases lying between them. The CDR3 region is CASSIDALLNQPQHF. In DNA, the CDR3 is TGTGCCAGTAGTATAGACGCCCTACTCAATCAGCCCCAGCATTTT.

This chain joins TRBV12-3 or TRBV12-4 and TRBJ1-2, with 9 positions matching TRBD1. Trimming took 9 bases from V and 5 from J; bases not matched to a gene: 7. The CDR3 is 13 residues long. In DNA, the CDR3 is TGTGCCAGTACAGGACAGGGGCGGTATGGCTACACCTTC. Protein product: CASTGQGRYGYTF.

The chain is built from TRBV11-2 and TRBJ1-3; TRBD1 might be the D (6 bases). With 5 bases removed from V and 0 bases from J, the gap between germline ends came to 17 bases. Germline CDR1 and CDR2: SGHAT and FQNNGV. This CDR3 region has 17 residues. The DNA for the CDR3 is TGTGCCAGCAGCGTAACTTCGACAGGCTTCTCTGGAAACACCATATATTTT. The encoded protein is CASSVTSTGFSGNTIYF.

V usage is TRBV6-5 and J usage is TRBJ1-4; the D gene is possibly TRBD1 (5 bases). This CDR3 is 15 amino acids long. CDR1 is MNHEY, CDR2 SVGAGI, per germline. Trimming removed 7 bases from V and 7 bases from J, with 19 bases in between. CDR3 sequence (DNA): TGTGCCAGCACCCACCAGGGAGGGCGCGGTGAAAAACTGTTTTTT. Amino acid sequence: CASTHQGGRGEKLFF.

V usage is TRBV7-2 and J usage is TRBJ2-5; D possibly corresponds to TRBD1 (6 bases). CDR1 is SGHTA and CDR2 is FQGNSA in the germline V gene. With 4 bases removed from V and 3 bases from J, the gap between germline ends came to 21 bases. The CDR3 sequence is 17 residues long. DNA of the CDR3: TGTGCCAGCAGCTCCCCCGTTCGGAGAAACAGGGAAGAGACCCAGTACTTC. Its translation is CASSSPVRRNREETQYF.

This chain links TRBV7-2 with TRBJ1-6; the D is unclear. This CDR3 region has 17 residues. V was shortened by 1 base and J by 10 bases, with 20 bases between the two germline ends. Germline lookup yields CDR1 SGHTA and CDR2 FQGNSA. The CDR3 nucleotides are TGTGCCAGCAGCTTAGAGGTCAGTCGGGTTTCGGTATCACCCCTCCACTTT. It encodes CASSLEVSRVSVSPLHF.

The chain uses TRBV7-8 and TRBJ1-6; D is unresolved. This CDR3 is 11 amino acids long. Germline V gives CDR1 SGHVS, CDR2 FQNEAQ. V shed 4 bases and J shed 11 bases, with 6 bases lying between them. CDR3 sequence (DNA): TGTGCCAGCAGCTCCCAGGCACCCCTCCACTTT. This codes for CASSSQAPLHF.

This clone turned up a few times. The gene calls are TRBV3-1 (or the pseudogene TRBV3-2) and TRBJ2-3; TRBD2 matches 13 bases. From germline, CDR1 is LGHDT and CDR2 YNNKEL (reference sequence). The CDR3 covers 16 residues. V shed 5 bases and J 5 bases; nucleotides not matched to a gene: 7. The DNA for the CDR3 is TGTGCCAGCAGCGCAACTAGCGGGGGGGCCGGAGATACGCAGTATTTT. Translated, it gives CASSATSGGAGDTQYF.

The rearrangement links TRBV5-1 to TRBJ2-5; TRBD2 is a possible D gene (7 bases). The CDR3 length is 15 residues. CDR1 and CDR2 from the germline V gene are SGHRS and YFSETQ. V was trimmed by 3 bases and J by 5 bases, leaving 17 bases between them. The CDR3 loop reads CASSSGAGASETQYF. The CDR3 nucleotides read TGCGCCAGCAGCTCGGGGGCGGGGGCATCGGAGACCCAGTACTTC.

The V and J genes are TRBV7-9 and TRBJ1-1; 9 bases are a match to TRBD1. Losses at the gene ends were 6 bases for V and 4 bases for J; bases not matched to a gene: 18. This CDR3 region has 18 residues. The germline V gene has CDR1 SEHNR and CDR2 FQNEAQ (reference sequence). CDR3 sequence (DNA): TGTGCCAGCAGTCTGATCTCCTTTCGGACAGGGGAGGTCACTGAAGCTTTCTTT. Protein product: CASSLISFRTGEVTEAFF.

V usage is TRBV4-1 and J usage is TRBJ1-6; no clear D. The CDR3 spans 15 residues. V was cut by 0 bases and J by 7 bases, with 10 bases left in between. Germline V gene data show CDR1 as MGHRA and CDR2 as YSYEKL. DNA of the CDR3: TGCGCCAGCAGCCAAGATCCGGGCGGGAATTCACCCCTCCACTTT. Amino acids: CASSQDPGGNSPLHF.

The rearrangement joins TRBV12-3 or TRBV12-4 to TRBJ1-1; a weak D match, TRBD1 (5 bases). The length of the CDR3 is 13 residues. V was clipped by 8 bases and J by 0 bases, with 10 bases between them. CDR3 sequence (DNA): TGTGCCAGCGGGGGGAACCTGAACACTGAAGCTTTCTTT. It translates to CASGGNLNTEAFF.

The chain uses TRBV5-1 and TRBJ1-1; D gene uncertain. Germline V gene sequence: CDR1 SGHRS, CDR2 YFSETQ. Trimming removed 0 bases at V and 0 bases at J, with 3 bases between. This CDR3 has 13 amino acids. CDR3 loop: CASSLVVNTEAFF. For the CDR3, the DNA is TGCGCCAGCAGCTTGGTAGTGAACACTGAAGCTTTCTTT.

The chain couples TRBV27 to TRBJ2-5; D ambiguous. This CDR3 comprises 15 residues. Trimming removed 6 bases at V and 5 bases at J, with 19 bases between. Germline loops: CDR1 MNHEY, CDR2 SMNVEV (reference sequence). In DNA, the CDR3 is TGTGCCAGCAGCCGCACGTATAAAGTTGAGGAGACCCAGTACTTC. Encoded protein: CASSRTYKVEETQYF.

The chain uses TRBV28 and TRBJ2-7, with D tentatively TRBD2 (6 bases). Germline CDR1 reads MDHEN; CDR2 reads SYDVKM. This CDR3 has 16 residues. V lost 6 bases and J 3 bases, leaving 21 bases between the germline ends. CDR3 coding DNA: TGTGCCAGCAGCCCTAGGCGGGGACTCTCAAACTACGAGCAGTACTTC. It codes for CASSPRRGLSNYEQYF.

The chain has TRBV5-1 and TRBJ1-1; D is unclear. This CDR3 comprises 13 residues. CDR1 and CDR2 from the germline V gene are SGHRS and YFSETQ. V was cut by 4 bases and J by 6 bases, with 13 bases left in between. The CDR3 region is CASSLTSRAEAFF. CDR3 nucleotides: TGCGCCAGCAGCCTTACTTCCCGCGCTGAAGCTTTCTTT. Filled out from reference TRBV5-1 and TRBJ1-1, the complete variable domain reads KAGVTQTPRYLIKTRGQQVTLSCSPISGHRSVSWYQQTPGQGLQFLFEYFSETQRNKGNFPGRFSGRQFSNSRSEMNVSTLELGDSALYLCASSLTSRAEAFFGQGTRLTVV.

The chain carries TRBV9 and TRBJ1-6; tentative D call: TRBD1 (5 bases). The germline gives CDR1 SGDLS, CDR2 YYNGEE. The CDR3 length is 14 residues. V gave up 0 bases and J gave up 9 bases, with 10 bases separating them. This chain's CDR3 is CASSVGGESSPLHF. The CDR3 nucleotides read TGTGCCAGCAGCGTAGGGGGGGAAAGTTCACCCCTCCACTTT.

The rearrangement links TRBV5-1 to TRBJ2-1, with 8 bases aligning to TRBD2. In germline, CDR1 is SGHRS, CDR2 YFSETQ. The V segment lost 8 bases and the J segment 3 bases; nucleotides outside the gene matches: 10. The CDR3 is 15 amino acids. CDR3 nucleotide sequence: TGCGCCAGTCAACGCCTAGCGGGCGGCTACAATGAGCAGTTCTTC. It translates to CASQRLAGGYNEQFF.

The rearrangement uses TRBV13 and TRBJ1-3; a possible D gene is TRBD1 (5 bases). The CDR3 runs to 16 residues. CDR1 is PRHDT and CDR2 is FYEKMQ in the germline V gene (reference sequence). V gave up 0 bases and J gave up 1 base, with 10 bases separating them. This chain's CDR3 is CASSLGWGVSGNTIYF. The CDR3 coding sequence is TGTGCCAGCAGCTTAGGCTGGGGGGTTTCTGGAAACACCATATATTTT.

This chain joins TRBV28 and TRBJ1-6; no clear D gene. Germline assignment: CDR1 MDHEN and CDR2 SYDVKM. CDR3 length equals 13 residues. V was pared by 7 bases and J by 8 bases, with 12 bases between. The CDR3: CASNREGYSPLHF. The CDR3 region has the DNA TGTGCCAGCAACCGGGAGGGTTATTCACCCCTCCACTTT.

The chain combines TRBV9 with TRBJ2-6, with D perhaps TRBD2 (5 bases). Germline CDR1 SGDLS, CDR2 YYNGEE. The CDR3 is made up of 17 amino acids. The V end was cut by 0 bases, the J end by 1 base, with 11 bases between. The CDR3: CASSVGGGGSGANVLTF. The CDR3 DNA reads TGTGCCAGCAGCGTAGGCGGTGGAGGTTCTGGGGCCAACGTCCTGACTTTC.

As regards this clone: Distinct nucleotide sequences in the sample also encode this CDR3. The chain has TRBV6-5 and TRBJ1-6; 7 bases fit TRBD1. J gave up 9 bases and V 5 bases, and 4 bases lay outside the gene matches. The germline V gene encodes CDR1 MNHEY and CDR2 SVGAGI. There are 13 residues in the CDR3. Here the CDR3 DNA reads TGTGCCAGCAGTAGGCAGGGGGGTTCACCCCTCCACTTT. It specifies CASSRQGGSPLHF.

The genes are TRBV5-6 and TRBJ1-6; 7 nucleotides agree with TRBD1. V lost 4 bases and J lost 7; bases outside the gene matches: 17. The V gene's germline CDR1 is SGHDT and CDR2 YYEEEE. The CDR3 spans 18 residues. The CDR3 region has the DNA TGTGCCAGCAGCCGCCCCCTAATCGACAGGGCGAGGAATTCACCCCTCCACTTT. Protein product: CASSRPLIDRARNSPLHF. Complete variable domain (other parts from reference TRBV5-6 and TRBJ1-6): DAGVTQSPTHLIKTRGQQVTLRCSPKSGHDTVSWYQQALGQGPQFIFQYYEEEERQRGNFPDRFSGHQFPNYSSELNVNALLLGDSALYLCASSRPLIDRARNSPLHFGNGTRLTVT.